This T cell receptor (beta chain) comes out of a study of Graves' ophthalmopathy and Graves' hyperthyroidism. Study-level points and caveats: Ophthalmopathy and stable hyperthyroidism were discriminated by a 13-signature model, with about 90% sensitivity and about 82% specificity.

RNA transcripts were the source from which TCR beta CDR3 regions were amplified. HTBI-primed RT-PCR formed the first round, and a multiplex PCR formed the second. TCRdb independently ran MiXCR on the multiplex PCR reads; one entry per CDR3 protein. Found here are about 210,000 distinct CDR3 sequences, 25% to 30% of them singletons; the top ten hold approximately 9.6%. In germline, CDR1 is LNHNV, CDR2 YYDKDF (reference sequence). The CDR3 loop spans 15 amino acids. V was trimmed by 6 bases and J by 4 bases, leaving 16 bases between them. About this clonotype: What it recognizes is unknown.

Sequencing was done on a sample of peripheral blood. The genes are TRBV15 and TRBJ1-5; D gene uncertain. The receptor comes from a man aged 45-65 years with Graves' ophthalmopathy. CDR3 region: CATRERRTGNQPQHF. The CDR3 DNA reads TGTGCCACCAGAGAGAGGCGGACGGGGAATCAGCCCCAGCATTTT.